The next 21 T cell receptor beta chains were all read from a single sample in a study of T-cell reconstitution after alpha-beta-depleted transplantation in children. Unique molecular identifiers were used in preparing the TCRbeta library. One entry per CDR3 protein, called by TCRdb with MiXCR from the PCR reads. The profile shows roughly 500,000 distinct CDR3 sequences, around 16% of them singletons. This material consisted of PBMCs from the stem cell graft donor, taken from the stem cell graft. The source of these receptors is a human donor who donated a stem cell graft to a child with acute lymphoblastic leukemia.

The CDR3 nucleotides read TGTGCCAGCAGTTTCCGGGACCAAAACACCGGGGAGCTGTTTTTT. It encodes CASSFRDQNTGELFF. The chain combines TRBV12-3 or TRBV12-4 with TRBJ2-2, with D tentatively TRBD1 or TRBD2 (5 bases each). Trimming shortened V by 3 bases and J by 2 bases, and 10 bases separated the two germline ends. This CDR3 comprises 15 residues.

This clonotype was counted at least ten times. The chain uses TRBV12-3 or TRBV12-4 and TRBJ2-3; no firm D call. This CDR3 contains 15 residues. V was shortened by 5 bases and J by 2 bases, with 14 bases between the two germline ends. The CDR3 coding sequence is TGTGCCAGCAGTGGAGACCTATTCTTCACAGATACGCAGTATTTT. Translation gives CASSGDLFFTDTQYF.

This chain connects TRBV12-3 or TRBV12-4 to TRBJ2-5; 8 bases align to TRBD2. The V segment lost 6 bases and the J segment 2 bases; nucleotides outside the gene matches: 11. The CDR3 loop spans 16 amino acids. The CDR3, as DNA: TGTGCCAGCAGGACTACTACTAGCGGAGCTCAAGAGACCCAGTACTTC. As protein: CASRTTTSGAQETQYF.

This rearrangement joins TRBV29-1 to TRBJ2-5; D not resolved. The germline CDR1 and CDR2 sequences are SQVTM and ANQGSEA. V was shortened by 7 bases and J by 1 base, with 13 bases between the two germline ends. The CDR3 totals 13 residues. This CDR3 is CSAIHMVQETQYF. CDR3 nucleotide sequence: TGCAGCGCCATCCACATGGTCCAAGAGACCCAGTACTTC. The full variable domain, in which reference TRBV29-1 and TRBJ2-5 provide the parts outside the CDR3, is SAVISQKPSRDICQRGTSLTIQCQVDSQVTMMFWYRQQPGQSLTLIATANQGSEATYESGFVIDKFPISRPNLTFSTLTVSNMSPEDSSIYLCSAIHMVQETQYFGPGTRLLVL.

This clonotype came up a few times. The gene calls are TRBV9 and TRBJ2-7; D perhaps matches TRBD2 (6 bases). CDR3 length equals 14 residues. V was shortened by 5 bases and J by 0 bases, with 12 bases between the two germline ends. Germline-derived CDR1 and CDR2 are SGDLS and YYNGEE. The CDR3, as DNA: TGTGCCAGCAGACCGGGGGAAAGCTCCTACGAGCAGTACTTC. Protein sequence: CASRPGESSYEQYF.

Only a few counts were recorded for this clonotype. The V and J genes are TRBV6-4 and TRBJ2-1, with D perhaps given as TRBD1 or TRBD2 (5 bases each). This CDR3 is built from 13 residues. The V end was cut by 6 bases, the J end by 3 bases, with 9 bases between. Per germline, CDR1 MRHNA and CDR2 SNTAGT. The CDR3 DNA follows: TGTGCCAGCAGAGGGGACGGCTACAATGAGCAGTTCTTC. It specifies CASRGDGYNEQFF.

At least ten counts were recorded for this clonotype. The chain links TRBV27 to TRBJ2-1, with D perhaps being TRBD1 or TRBD2 (5 bases each). Per the germline V gene, CDR1 is MNHEY and CDR2 is SMNVEV (reference sequence). The CDR3 sequence is 14 residues long. Trimming took 4 bases from V and 7 from J, leaving 14 bases between them. The CDR3 reads CASSSGTSGNEQFF. CDR3 bases: TGTGCCAGCAGTTCCGGGACCTCTGGGAATGAGCAGTTCTTC.

CDR3 DNA: TGTGCCAGCAGATATACAGGGGTCAATGAGCAGTTCTTC. Translating it yields CASRYTGVNEQFF. The chain uses TRBV12-3 or TRBV12-4 and TRBJ2-1; 7 bases are a match to TRBD1. The CDR3 has 13 residues. V trimming: 6 bases; J trimming: 6 bases; junction bases outside the gene matches: 5.

This clonotype was observed a few times. The chain joins TRBV2 to TRBJ2-7; 7 bases are a match to TRBD1. Germline V CDR1 and CDR2: SNHLY, FYNNEI. CDR3 size: 14 residues. Trimming at V came to 5 bases and at J to 5 bases, leaving 9 bases not matched to a gene. This CDR3 is CASSSRQGLDEQYF. The CDR3 bases are TGTGCCAGCAGTTCGAGACAGGGTCTAGACGAGCAGTACTTC.

The chain uses TRBV6-1 and TRBJ2-1, with TRBD2 matching over 8 bases. The CDR3 sequence is 13 residues long. Germline lookup yields CDR1 MNHNS and CDR2 SASEGT. The trim removed 2 bases at V and 8 bases at J, leaving 2 bases unmatched. The CDR3 loop reads CASSEREGDEQFF. In DNA form, the CDR3 reads TGTGCCAGCAGTGAACGGGAGGGGGATGAGCAGTTCTTC.

This clonotype was counted between two and nine times. The chain has TRBV3-1 and TRBJ1-5, with D uncertain. Germline V CDR1 and CDR2: LGHDT, YNNKEL (reference sequence). V lost 4 bases and J lost 9, with 10 bases in between. The CDR3 length is 12 residues. This CDR3 is CASSLGFRPQHF. For the CDR3, the DNA is TGTGCCAGCAGCCTGGGTTTCCGGCCCCAGCATTTT. Using reference TRBV3-1 and TRBJ1-5 for the parts outside the CDR3, the full variable domain is DTAVSQTPKYLVTQMGNDKSIKCEQNLGHDTMYWYKQDSKKFLKIMFSYNNKELIINETVPNRFSPKSPDKAHLNLHINSLELGDSAVYFCASSLGFRPQHFGDGTRLSIL.

The J gene is TRBJ2-3, the V gene TRBV20-1; D gene unclear. Germline loops: CDR1 DFQATT, CDR2 SNEGSKA (reference sequence). V lost 6 bases, J lost 1 base, and 17 bases lay in between. The CDR3 contains 15 residues. The CDR3 spells CSALPYLIRTDTQYF. The CDR3 DNA sequence: TGCAGTGCGCTACCCTATCTGATACGCACAGATACGCAGTATTTT.

The rearrangement uses TRBV7-3 and TRBJ1-3; tentatively, D is TRBD1 (5 bases). V lost 5 bases, J lost 8 bases, and 16 bases lay in between. This CDR3 comprises 14 residues. In germline, CDR1 is SGHTA, CDR2 FQGTGA. The CDR3 loop is CASSPSGGVDTIYF. The DNA for the CDR3 is TGTGCCAGCAGCCCCTCGGGGGGGGTGGACACCATATATTTT.

This clonotype has a handful of counts. V and J are TRBV12-3 or TRBV12-4 and TRBJ2-7, with a tentative D call TRBD1 (6 bases). V was clipped by 2 bases and J by 6 bases, with 11 bases between them. The CDR3 runs to 13 residues. The CDR3 sequence: CASSLQGKGEQYF. For the CDR3, the DNA is TGTGCCAGCAGTTTACAGGGGAAGGGCGAGCAGTACTTC.

The V and J genes are TRBV7-7 and TRBJ1-1; D is unresolved. V lost 2 bases, J lost 4 bases, and 11 bases lay in between. CDR1 is SSHAT, CDR2 FNYEAQ, per germline (reference sequence). CDR3 length equals 14 residues. CDR3 DNA: TGTGCCAGCAGCTTACACGGGAGCGCCACTGAAGCTTTCTTT. This translates into CASSLHGSATEAFF.

The chain combines TRBV2 with TRBJ2-7, with 11 bases fitting TRBD1. The trim removed 0 bases at V and 6 bases at J, leaving 4 bases unmatched. Germline V lookup: CDR1 SNHLY, CDR2 FYNNEI. There are 15 residues in the CDR3. CDR3 amino acids: CASSEAPGQGGEQYF. CDR3 nucleotides: TGTGCCAGCAGTGAAGCACCGGGACAGGGGGGCGAGCAGTACTTC.

There are a few counts of this clonotype. The chain has TRBV4-1 and TRBJ2-1; 9 bases are a match to TRBD2. V was pared by 5 bases and J by 3 bases, with 8 bases of the junction left unmatched. Germline V gene lookup returns CDR1 MGHRA and CDR2 YSYEKL. This CDR3 has 16 residues. The CDR3 nucleotides read TGCGCCAGCAGCAAACCCGGGACTAGCAACTACAATGAGCAGTTCTTC. It translates to CASSKPGTSNYNEQFF.

This clonotype was observed at least ten times. The chain is built from TRBV5-5 and TRBJ1-4; D unresolved. CDR1 is SGHKS, CDR2 YYEKEE, per germline (reference sequence). The CDR3 loop spans 13 amino acids. Between the trimmed V and J ends, which lost 0 bases and 8 bases, there was a span of 8 bases. The CDR3 bases are TGTGCCAGCAGCTTGGTGTACGGGGAAAAACTGTTTTTT. Translated: CASSLVYGEKLFF.

In its sample, this clonotype was seen a few times. The J gene is TRBJ2-7, the V gene TRBV12-3 or TRBV12-4; D ambiguous. This CDR3 has 12 residues. V dropped 8 bases and J dropped 7 bases, with 15 bases sitting between them. The CDR3 bases are TGTGCCAGCCTGACTGGGGTCGGGGAGCAGTACTTC. Its translation: CASLTGVGEQYF.

Only a few counts were recorded for this clonotype. The chain employs TRBV7-2 and TRBJ2-2; a weak D match, TRBD2 (5 bases). This CDR3 spans 16 amino acids. Trimming pared 7 bases from V and 2 bases from J, leaving 17 bases between. The germline CDR1 and CDR2 sequences are SGHTA and FQGNSA. The DNA for the CDR3 is TGTGCCAGCATCTTTCAGGAGACTACCAACACCGGGGAGCTGTTTTTT. It translates to CASIFQETTNTGELFF.

The CDR3 loop is CASSFLAGEGTDTQYF. The CDR3 bases are TGTGCCAGCAGCTTTCTAGCGGGAGAAGGCACAGATACGCAGTATTTT. The chain uses TRBV5-5 and TRBJ2-3; 10 bases line up with TRBD2. Germline V gene lookup returns CDR1 SGHKS and CDR2 YYEKEE (reference sequence). The CDR3 spans 16 residues. V lost 2 bases to trimming and J lost 1 base; unmatched junction nucleotides: 4.